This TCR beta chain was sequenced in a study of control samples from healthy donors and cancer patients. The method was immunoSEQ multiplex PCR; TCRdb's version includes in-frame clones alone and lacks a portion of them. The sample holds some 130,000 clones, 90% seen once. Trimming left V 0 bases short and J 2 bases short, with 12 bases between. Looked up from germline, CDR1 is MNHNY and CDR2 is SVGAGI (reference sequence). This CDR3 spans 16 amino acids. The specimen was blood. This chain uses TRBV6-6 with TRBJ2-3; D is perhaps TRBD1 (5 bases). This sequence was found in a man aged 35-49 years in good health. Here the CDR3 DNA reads TGTGCCAGCAGTTACTCCACAGGAGCATTCACAGATACGCAGTATTTT. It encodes CASSYSTGAFTDTQYF.